These 26 T cell receptor beta chains originate from one sample sequenced in a study of preoperative IRX-2 immunotherapy in early breast cancer. The sample's treatment: preoperative locoregional IRX-2 cytokine immunotherapy. Only in-frame clones appear in the TCRdb table, and some are missing; sequencing was by immunoSEQ multiplex PCR. This table holds tens of thousands of clones, roughly 82% found once. The sample was lymph node tissue, taken after IRX-2 immunotherapy. The receptors were gathered from a human donor with breast cancer.

This rearrangement joins TRBV4-1 to TRBJ1-5, with D hard to call. Deletions cut 0 bases from V and 6 bases from J, with 12 bases between. The CDR3 spans 15 residues. Germline CDR1 and CDR2: MGHRA and YSYEKL. The CDR3 protein is CASSQEAGSGQPQHF. CDR3 in DNA: TGCGCCAGCAGCCAAGAAGCAGGTTCGGGTCAGCCCCAGCATTTT.

Concerning this clone: The same CDR3 also results from other DNA sequences found in this sample. The V call is TRBV6-8, the J call TRBJ2-3, with 7 bases fitting TRBD1. The CDR3 extends over 15 amino acids. Germline V gives CDR1 MNHGY, CDR2 SAAAGT. After removal of 0 bases from V and 3 bases from J, the junction contained 3 bases not matched to a gene. CDR3 loop: CASSYSDRVTDTQYF. The CDR3 DNA is TGTGCCAGCAGTTACTCCGACAGGGTAACAGATACGCAGTATTTT.

The V gene is TRBV6-8, the J gene TRBJ2-2; perhaps TRBD2 as D (5 bases). Germline values: CDR1 MNHGY, CDR2 SAAAGT. The ends were cut back, 0 bases at V and 9 bases at J, with 8 bases in the middle. This CDR3 is built from 13 residues. Here the CDR3 reads CASSYSRVRELFF. Written as DNA, the CDR3 is TGTGCCAGCAGTTACTCGAGGGTCCGGGAGCTGTTTTTT.

This clone has only one observation. The rearrangement joins TRBV28 to TRBJ2-5; either TRBD1 or TRBD2 may fit D (5 bases each). V lost 6 bases and J 7 bases, leaving 24 bases between the germline ends. In germline, CDR1 is MDHEN, CDR2 SYDVKM. The CDR3 is 16 residues long. The CDR3 DNA follows: TGTGCCAGCAGCCTTCCGGGACGCACGCCCTCGGGGACCCAGTACTTC. Its translation: CASSLPGRTPSGTQYF.

The CDR3 DNA follows: TGTGCCAGCAGCAGACATCGGGACAACAGCAATCAGCCCCAGCATTTT. Translating gives CASSRHRDNSNQPQHF. V is TRBV7-6 and J is TRBJ1-5, with D perhaps matching TRBD1 (6 bases). V dropped 5 bases and J dropped 1 base, with 15 bases sitting between them. In germline, CDR1 is SGHVS, CDR2 FNYEAQ. CDR3 length: 16 residues.

This clone rates as medium-sized. The V and J genes are TRBV6-8 and TRBJ1-6, with D perhaps matching TRBD1 (6 bases). The germline CDR1 and CDR2 sequences are MNHGY and SAAAGT. This CDR3 is built from 15 residues. Trimming removed 6 bases at V and 15 bases at J, with 24 bases between. The CDR3 DNA is TGTGCCAGCAGACCCACAAATCAGGGGTCTGTGGGCCTCCACTTT. It is translated as CASRPTNQGSVGLHF.

This chain joins TRBV6-8 and TRBJ2-7; 7 bases map to TRBD1. CDR3 length equals 15 residues. The V segment lost 5 bases and the J segment 4 bases; nucleotides outside the gene matches: 11. In germline, CDR1 is MNHGY, CDR2 SAAAGT. The DNA of the CDR3 is TGTGCCAGCAGTCGACCCAGAGGGACAGATTACGAGCAGTACTTC. Protein sequence: CASSRPRGTDYEQYF.

There are a few counts of this clone. The V and J genes are TRBV6-8 and TRBJ1-3; 10 bases map to TRBD1. J lost 4 bases, V lost 8 bases, and 8 bases had no gene match. CDR3 size: 15 residues. In germline, CDR1 is MNHGY, CDR2 SAAAGT. The CDR3 DNA reads as TGTGCCAGCGGCTGGGACAGGGGAACAGGAAACACCATATATTTT. Residues: CASGWDRGTGNTIYF.

The chain is built from TRBV15 and TRBJ1-3; D remains ambiguous. Germline CDR1 reads LNHNV; CDR2 reads YYDKDF (reference sequence). The CDR3 sequence is 15 residues long. The ends were cut back, 3 bases at V and 1 base at J, with 10 bases in the middle. The DNA of the CDR3 is TGTGCCACCAGCAGGTCAGGAGCTTCTGGAAACACCATATATTTT. Encoded protein: CATSRSGASGNTIYF. Full variable domain (remainder filled in from reference TRBV15 and TRBJ1-3): DAMVIQNPRYQVTQFGKPVTLSCSQTLNHNVMYWYQQKSSQAPKLLFHYYDKDFNNEADTPDNFQSRRPNTSFCFLDIRSPGLGDTAMYLCATSRSGASGNTIYFGEGSWLTVV.

The table lists this clone with a count of one. V usage is TRBV18 and J usage is TRBJ1-5; 8 bases line up with TRBD1. The CDR3 sequence is 15 residues long. CDR1 and CDR2 (germline): KGHSH, LQKENI. Germline trimming cut 5 bases from V and 8 bases from J; bases unmatched to any gene: 11. The CDR3 sequence is CASSSNRQGLEPQHF. As DNA, the CDR3 is TGTGCCAGCTCATCCAATCGACAGGGGTTGGAGCCCCAGCATTTT.

CDR3 sequence: CASSNPGASGNTIYF. DNA of the CDR3: TGTGCCAGCAGTAATCCGGGGGCATCTGGAAACACCATATATTTT. V gene TRBV28 combines with J gene TRBJ1-3, with D maybe TRBD1 (6 bases). V dropped 5 bases and J dropped 1 base, with 12 bases sitting between them. CDR1 and CDR2 (germline): MDHEN, SYDVKM. There are 15 residues in the CDR3.

The sample holds one count of this clone. The chain is built from TRBV2 and TRBJ1-5; 8 nucleotides align to TRBD1. CDR3 length equals 18 residues. The V and J ends lost 6 bases and 4 bases, in that order; junction bases with no gene match: 17. The germline V gene encodes CDR1 SNHLY and CDR2 FYNNEI. The CDR3 DNA follows: TGTGCCAGCAGCAGATTTTGGGGAAAACAGGGGGTGAATCAGCCCCAGCATTTT. Amino acids: CASSRFWGKQGVNQPQHF.

V is TRBV18 and J is TRBJ2-3, with D possibly matching TRBD2 (5 bases). The CDR3 sequence is 16 residues long. V shed 2 bases and J shed 2 bases, with 14 bases lying between them. Germline V gene lookup returns CDR1 KGHSH and CDR2 LQKENI. This chain's CDR3 is CASSPVGVGVTDTQYF. CDR3 nucleotides: TGTGCCAGCTCACCAGTCGGGGTGGGCGTCACAGATACGCAGTATTTT.

The chain employs TRBV6-8 and TRBJ2-5; TRBD1 matches at 11 bases. The germline V gene has CDR1 MNHGY and CDR2 SAAAGT. The CDR3 extends over 15 amino acids. Trimming removed 6 bases from V and 3 bases from J; junction bases left unmatched: 6. In DNA form, the CDR3 reads TGTGCCAGCAGCGGCGGACAGGGGGCGGAAGAGACCCAGTACTTC. Translation gives CASSGGQGAEETQYF.

This chain uses TRBV15 with TRBJ1-2; D not resolved. The CDR3 is made up of 14 amino acids. Germline assignment: CDR1 LNHNV and CDR2 YYDKDF (reference sequence). V was trimmed by 0 bases and J by 4 bases, leaving 9 bases between them. CDR3 nucleotide sequence: TGTGCCACCAGCAGAGAGTCGGGGATCTATGGCTACACCTTC. The encoded protein is CATSRESGIYGYTF.

The chain carries TRBV7-6 and TRBJ1-6; the D is unclear. The V gene lost 1 base and the J gene lost 3 bases, with 7 bases spanning the gap. Germline CDR1 SGHVS, CDR2 FNYEAQ. The CDR3 has 15 residues. CDR3 bases: TGTGCCAGCAGCTTAGGGACTAACTATAATTCACCCCTCCACTTT. It yields the protein CASSLGTNYNSPLHF. Variable domain in full (rest from reference TRBV7-6 and TRBJ1-6): GAGVSQSPRYKVTKRGQDVALRCDPISGHVSLYWYRQALGQGPEFLTYFNYEAQQDKSGLPNDRFSAERPEGSISTLTIQRTEQRDSAMYRCASSLGTNYNSPLHFGNGTRLTVT.

The genes are TRBV6-8 and TRBJ2-7; D possibly uses TRBD1 or TRBD2 (5 bases each). The CDR3 is 13 residues long. CDR1 MNHGY and CDR2 SAAAGT come from the germline V gene. The V end lost 8 bases, the J end lost 3 bases, and 14 bases lay between the germline ends. Here the CDR3 DNA reads TGTGCCAGCGGGACGGGACCGAACTACGAGCAGTACTTC. Its protein is CASGTGPNYEQYF.

The chain carries TRBV5-1 and TRBJ2-3; maybe TRBD1 (5 bases). Germline V CDR1 and CDR2: SGHRS, YFSETQ. This CDR3 contains 15 residues. V lost 1 base and J lost 3, with 12 bases in between. This CDR3 is CASSLIAGSTDTQYF. CDR3 sequence (DNA): TGCGCCAGCAGCTTGATCGCAGGGTCGACAGATACGCAGTATTTT.

The J gene is TRBJ1-1, the V gene TRBV5-1; no reliable D call. The germline V gene has CDR1 SGHRS and CDR2 YFSETQ. With 1 base removed from V and 4 bases from J, the gap between germline ends came to 11 bases. CDR3 length equals 14 residues. CDR3 in DNA: TGCGCCAGCAGCTTGTCTATGTCAGGCACTGAAGCTTTCTTT. It specifies CASSLSMSGTEAFF.

The rearrangement uses TRBV28 and TRBJ2-7, with D hard to call. CDR1 MDHEN and CDR2 SYDVKM come from the germline V gene. There are 13 residues in the CDR3. Trimming stripped 4 bases from V and 2 bases from J, with 9 bases between. The CDR3 DNA sequence: TGTGCCAGCAGTTCCTCCCTTACCTACGAGCAGTACTTC. Its protein product is CASSSSLTYEQYF.

The chain uses TRBV7-6 and TRBJ2-2; 11 bases are shared with TRBD2. Trimming cost V 5 bases and J 4 bases; bases outside gene matches: 6. The CDR3 has 16 residues. Per the germline V gene, CDR1 is SGHVS and CDR2 is FNYEAQ. DNA of the CDR3: TGTGCCAGCAGCGCCCTAGCGGGGGGTTTCACCGGGGAGCTGTTTTTT. This gives the protein CASSALAGGFTGELFF.

The chain is built from TRBV7-6 and TRBJ2-1; unclear D gene. V was clipped by 2 bases and J by 6 bases, with 11 bases between them. This CDR3 has 14 residues. Per the germline V gene, CDR1 is SGHVS and CDR2 is FNYEAQ. The CDR3 region has the DNA TGTGCCAGCAGCTTAACTTCTTTAGTCAATGAGCAGTTCTTC. Translated, it gives CASSLTSLVNEQFF.

The rearrangement joins TRBV11-3 to TRBJ2-5; 13 bases fit TRBD2. Germline values: CDR1 SGHNT, CDR2 YENEEA. The CDR3 runs to 16 residues. V shed 5 bases, J shed 3 bases, and the junction held 6 bases outside the gene matches. As DNA, the CDR3 is TGTGCCAGCAGCCGAGGCGGACTAGCGGGGGAAGAGACCCAGTACTTC. It codes for CASSRGGLAGEETQYF.

The J gene is TRBJ1-4, the V gene TRBV5-1; D might be TRBD1 (5 bases). The CDR3 is 16 amino acids. V dropped 0 bases and J dropped 7 bases, with 16 bases sitting between them. Germline CDR1 and CDR2: SGHRS and YFSETQ. CDR3: CASSLGDSSGVEKLFF. CDR3 bases: TGCGCCAGCAGCTTGGGGGACTCCAGTGGGGTTGAAAAACTGTTTTTT.

The rearrangement uses TRBV19 and TRBJ2-7; no clear D gene. V was cut by 10 bases and J by 0 bases, with 16 bases left in between. Germline V gene lookup returns CDR1 LNHDA and CDR2 SQIVND (reference sequence). The CDR3 length is 14 residues. CDR3 residues: CATAPMITSYEQYF. The CDR3 DNA follows: TGTGCCACAGCTCCTATGATTACCTCCTACGAGCAGTACTTC.

The V and J genes are TRBV11-3 and TRBJ2-5; 7 bases match TRBD2. V trimming: 1 base; J trimming: 2 bases; junction bases outside the gene matches: 7. The CDR3 has 16 residues. Per germline, CDR1 SGHNT and CDR2 YENEEA. The CDR3 DNA is TGTGCCAGCAGCTTAGGTTGGGGGGGACGACAAGAGACCCAGTACTTC. This translates into CASSLGWGGRQETQYF.